The 30 T cell receptor beta chains below come from one sample, sequenced in a study of T cell changes during pregnancy in multiple sclerosis. Sequencing used immunoSEQ multiplex PCR; TCRdb keeps in-frame clones, though not all of them. The sample has 45,000 to 50,000 clones; roughly nine tenths are singletons. The material sequenced was CD4+ T cells from peripheral blood mononuclear cells, taken in the second trimester of pregnancy. The receptors originated from a female donor in good health, enrolled as a control in a pregnancy study.

The chain is built from TRBV19 and TRBJ1-5, with TRBD1 matching 9 bases. The CDR3 sequence is 16 residues long. With 7 bases clipped from V and 3 bases from J, the junction kept 10 bases outside the gene matches. CDR1 is LNHDA, CDR2 SQIVND, per germline (reference sequence). CDR3: CASTETGTGLNQPQHF. The CDR3 nucleotides read TGTGCCAGTACCGAAACCGGGACAGGGCTCAATCAGCCCCAGCATTTT.

V usage is TRBV11-2 and J usage is TRBJ1-2; D is unclear. The CDR3 has 15 residues. V lost 0 bases to trimming and J lost 3 bases, with 11 bases between them. The germline gives CDR1 SGHAT, CDR2 FQNNGV. CDR3: CASSLERAADYGYTF. The CDR3, as DNA: TGTGCCAGCAGCTTAGAGCGGGCAGCGGACTATGGCTACACCTTC.

This chain connects TRBV2 to TRBJ1-4, with D possibly TRBD1 on 6 matching bases. Germline CDR1 and CDR2: SNHLY and FYNNEI. CDR3 length: 14 residues. Trimming cost V 6 bases and J 0 bases, with 8 bases left between them. The CDR3: CASRTGATNEKLFF. The CDR3 nucleotides are TGTGCCAGCAGGACAGGTGCAACTAATGAAAAACTGTTTTTT. Looking up the rest from reference TRBV2 and TRBJ1-4 gives the full variable domain: EPEVTQTPSHQVTQMGQEVILRCVPISNHLYFYWYRQILGQKVEFLVSFYNNEISEKSEIFDDQFSVERPDGSNFTLKIRSTKLEDSAMYFCASRTGATNEKLFFGSGTQLSVL.

This chain links TRBV5-4 with TRBJ2-7; 12 bases line up with TRBD1. The CDR3 loop spans 17 amino acids. J lost 1 base, V lost 0 bases, and 5 bases had no gene match. The germline gives CDR1 SGHNT, CDR2 YYREEE (reference sequence). The CDR3 region has the DNA TGTGCCAGCAGCTTGGGAGGGGGACAGGGGGCATCCTACGAGCAGTACTTC. As protein: CASSLGGGQGASYEQYF.

The gene calls are TRBV27 and TRBJ2-7, with a tentative D call TRBD1 (5 bases). Trimming left V 4 bases short and J 1 base short, with 11 bases between. The CDR3 spans 14 residues. Germline-derived CDR1 and CDR2 are MNHEY and SMNVEV (reference sequence). CDR3 region: CASSYAGQSYEQYF. CDR3 nucleotides: TGTGCCAGCAGTTACGCAGGGCAATCCTACGAGCAGTACTTC.

The genes are TRBV7-6 and TRBJ2-3; D remains ambiguous. V lost 6 bases to trimming and J lost 6 bases, with 7 bases between them. Per germline, CDR1 SGHVS and CDR2 FNYEAQ. The CDR3 sequence is 11 residues long. CDR3 amino acids: CASSGGDTQYF. DNA of the CDR3: TGTGCCAGCAGTGGTGGCGATACGCAGTATTTT.

This CDR3 is CASSPLDEGTEAFF. CDR3 nucleotides: TGTGCCAGCTCACCCTTAGACGAGGGTACTGAAGCTTTCTTT. The chain is built from TRBV18 and TRBJ1-1, with D unresolved. Germline V CDR1 and CDR2: KGHSH, LQKENI. The V and J ends lost 3 bases and 5 bases respectively, with 13 bases between them. The CDR3 spans 14 residues.

In DNA form, the CDR3 reads TGTGCCAGCAGCTTAGCGATTACAGTCTATGGCTACACCTTC. Translation: CASSLAITVYGYTF. The chain has TRBV7-9 and TRBJ1-2; D uncertain. The CDR3 length is 14 residues. The germline CDR1 and CDR2 sequences are SEHNR and FQNEAQ (reference sequence). The V and J ends lost 0 bases and 4 bases respectively, with 9 bases between them. The variable domain in full, completed from reference TRBV7-9 and TRBJ1-2, reads DTGVSQNPRHKITKRGQNVTFRCDPISEHNRLYWYRQTLGQGPEFLTYFQNEAQLEKSRLLSDRFSAERPKGSFSTLEIQRTEQGDSAMYLCASSLAITVYGYTFGSGTRLTVV.

The chain employs TRBV9 and TRBJ2-1; D gene ambiguous. The CDR3 consists of 13 residues. Trimming shortened V by 0 bases and J by 8 bases, and 9 bases separated the two germline ends. The germline V gene encodes CDR1 SGDLS and CDR2 YYNGEE. This chain's CDR3 is CASSVVIRDEQFF. The DNA of the CDR3 is TGTGCCAGCAGCGTAGTTATCCGGGATGAGCAGTTCTTC.

The J gene is TRBJ1-2, the V gene TRBV27, with 9 bases fitting TRBD1. V was pared by 5 bases and J by 3 bases, with 10 bases of the junction left unmatched. Germline V gene sequence: CDR1 MNHEY, CDR2 SMNVEV (reference sequence). The CDR3 has 16 amino acids. The DNA of the CDR3 is TGTGCCAGCAGTGCGGCCGGGACAGGGTCTGACTATGGCTACACCTTC. Protein product: CASSAAGTGSDYGYTF.

In this sample, this clone turned up once. The gene calls are TRBV5-6 and TRBJ1-5; D call uncertain. The germline V gene has CDR1 SGHDT and CDR2 YYEEEE. Trimming shortened V by 1 base and J by 7 bases, and 12 bases separated the two germline ends. The CDR3 consists of 14 residues. The CDR3 nucleotides read TGTGCCAGCAGCTTGCAACACGGCGGACAGCCCCAGCATTTT. Its translation: CASSLQHGGQPQHF. Combining the CDR3 with reference TRBV5-6 and TRBJ1-5 gives the whole variable domain DAGVTQSPTHLIKTRGQQVTLRCSPKSGHDTVSWYQQALGQGPQFIFQYYEEEERQRGNFPDRFSGHQFPNYSSELNVNALLLGDSALYLCASSLQHGGQPQHFGDGTRLSIL.

The rearrangement links TRBV7-2 to TRBJ2-6, with a possible D match to TRBD1 (6 bases). Trimming took off 2 bases at V and 3 bases at J, with 8 bases between the two ends. This CDR3 has 15 amino acids. Germline loops: CDR1 SGHTA, CDR2 FQGNSA. CDR3 amino acids: CASSLLGGGANVLTF. CDR3 coding DNA: TGTGCCAGCAGCTTATTAGGGGGTGGGGCCAACGTCCTGACTTTC. The variable domain in full, completed from reference TRBV7-2 and TRBJ2-6, reads GAGVSQSPSNKVTEKGKDVELRCDPISGHTALYWYRQSLGQGLEFLIYFQGNSAPDKSGLPSDRFSAERTGGSVSTLTIQRTQQEDSAVYLCASSLLGGGANVLTFGAGSRLTVL.

This clone was found once. The chain has TRBV6-5 and TRBJ2-1; TRBD2 might be the D (7 bases). This CDR3 contains 15 residues. CDR1 and CDR2 (germline): MNHEY, SVGAGI. Trimming removed 6 bases from V and 6 bases from J, with 18 bases in between. The CDR3 is CASRDHEGGGNEQFF. The CDR3 DNA sequence: TGTGCCAGCAGGGACCATGAAGGGGGGGGCAATGAGCAGTTCTTC.

The rearrangement links TRBV7-8 to TRBJ1-1; no firm D call. Trimming stripped 3 bases from V and 2 bases from J, with 10 bases between. The germline CDR1 and CDR2 sequences are SGHVS and FQNEAQ. The CDR3 sequence is 14 residues long. Written as DNA, the CDR3 is TGTGCCAGCAGCTTTAGAATTATCAACACTGAAGCTTTCTTT. Translated: CASSFRIINTEAFF.

This clone has only one observation. The V and J genes are TRBV7-2 and TRBJ2-7, with a tentative D call TRBD2 (7 bases). Germline values: CDR1 SGHTA, CDR2 FQGNSA. CDR3 length: 15 residues. The V end lost 5 bases, the J end lost 5 bases, and 19 bases lay between the germline ends. Here the CDR3 DNA reads TGTGCCAGCAGCCAACCACAGGGAGGGGCCCACGAGCAGTACTTC. Its translation is CASSQPQGGAHEQYF.

The chain combines TRBV10-3 with TRBJ2-7, with D possibly TRBD2 on 5 matching bases. The CDR3 loop spans 14 amino acids. Germline V gene lookup returns CDR1 ENHRY and CDR2 SYGVKD. The ends were cut back, 0 bases at V and 1 base at J, with 7 bases in the middle. The CDR3, as DNA: TGTGCCATCAGTGAGTCGGGAGAATCCTACGAGCAGTACTTC. Its protein product is CAISESGESYEQYF.

This rearrangement joins TRBV4-1 to TRBJ1-2; 7 bases line up with TRBD1. The CDR3 is 17 amino acids. Germline lookup yields CDR1 MGHRA and CDR2 YSYEKL. Trimming cost V 0 bases and J 3 bases; bases outside gene matches: 10. The CDR3 sequence is CASSQDPRQGRDYGYTF. The CDR3 DNA reads TGCGCCAGCAGCCAAGACCCCCGACAGGGAAGAGACTATGGCTACACCTTC.

The rearrangement uses TRBV5-1 and TRBJ2-3; 9 nucleotides align to TRBD2. CDR1 is SGHRS and CDR2 is YFSETQ in the germline V gene. The CDR3 covers 19 residues. V gave up 3 bases and J gave up 0 bases; unmatched junction bases: 14. CDR3 amino acids: CASSWVTRASGASTDTQYF. CDR3 sequence (DNA): TGCGCCAGCAGCTGGGTGACTAGGGCTAGCGGGGCTAGCACAGATACGCAGTATTTT.

The chain joins TRBV4-2 to TRBJ1-1; a possible D gene is TRBD1 (6 bases). Trimming removed 2 bases from V and 9 bases from J, with 13 bases in between. The CDR3 has 13 residues. Germline V CDR1 and CDR2: LGHNA, YNFKEQ. The CDR3 DNA reads TGTGCCAGCAGCCAACCGCCCGGGGGGCAAGCTTTCTTT. This sequence encodes CASSQPPGGQAFF.

This chain connects TRBV4-2 to TRBJ1-2; D is possibly TRBD1 (5 bases). V was cut by 0 bases and J by 2 bases, with 10 bases left in between. CDR1 and CDR2 from the germline V gene are LGHNA and YNFKEQ. The CDR3 runs 15 residues. CDR3 DNA sequence: TGTGCCAGCAGCCAAGACTTGGGGGGAAACTATGGCTACACCTTC. Translated: CASSQDLGGNYGYTF.

This rearrangement joins TRBV9 to TRBJ2-2; D unresolved. V dropped 6 bases and J dropped 0 bases, with 6 bases sitting between them. The germline V gene has CDR1 SGDLS and CDR2 YYNGEE. There are 13 residues in the CDR3. CDR3 in amino acids: CASNTANTGELFF. The CDR3 DNA reads as TGTGCCAGCAACACAGCGAACACCGGGGAGCTGTTTTTT.

The CDR3 sequence is CASSMHGDRGFNEQFF. CDR3 nucleotides: TGTGCCAGTAGTATGCATGGAGACAGGGGTTTCAATGAGCAGTTCTTC. The chain combines TRBV19 with TRBJ2-1; 8 nucleotides line up with TRBD1. The CDR3 runs to 16 residues. The V gene end was trimmed by 3 bases and the J gene end by 6 bases; junction bases not matched to a gene: 10. The germline gives CDR1 LNHDA, CDR2 SQIVND (reference sequence).

V is TRBV5-4 and J is TRBJ2-2; TRBD1 aligns across 8 bases. In germline, CDR1 is SGHNT, CDR2 YYREEE (reference sequence). CDR3 length: 15 residues. Unmatched junction bases numbered 5, after V lost 2 bases and J lost 5 bases. The CDR3 is CASSFYTGGTGELFF. The CDR3 DNA reads as TGTGCCAGCAGCTTCTACACAGGGGGGACCGGGGAGCTGTTTTTT.

The chain uses TRBV9 and TRBJ2-7; TRBD2 is a possible D gene (5 bases). Per germline, CDR1 SGDLS and CDR2 YYNGEE. V was cut by 4 bases and J by 2 bases, with 13 bases left in between. This CDR3 contains 14 residues. The CDR3, as DNA: TGTGCCAGCAGCCTGAGTCCCGGGACCTACGAGCAGTACTTC. Its translation: CASSLSPGTYEQYF. Drawing the rest from reference TRBV9 and TRBJ2-7, the complete variable domain is DSGVTQTPKHLITATGQRVTLRCSPRSGDLSVYWYQQSLDQGLQFLIQYYNGEERAKGNILERFSAQQFPDLHSELNLSSLELGDSALYFCASSLSPGTYEQYFGPGTRLTVT.

V is TRBV11-2 and J is TRBJ2-7, with 8 bases aligning to TRBD1. The CDR3 contains 13 residues. Germline values: CDR1 SGHAT, CDR2 FQNNGV. Losses at the gene ends were 5 bases for V and 5 bases for J; bases not matched to a gene: 5. In DNA, the CDR3 is TGTGCCAGCAGCCGGACAGGGACCAACGAGCAGTACTTC. Translation: CASSRTGTNEQYF.

This chain links TRBV6-5 with TRBJ1-3; TRBD1 matches at 9 bases. Germline loops: CDR1 MNHEY, CDR2 SVGAGI. The trim removed 6 bases at V and 3 bases at J, leaving 3 bases unmatched. The CDR3 totals 14 residues. The CDR3 is CASSNRGHGNTIYF. Written as DNA, the CDR3 is TGTGCCAGCAGCAACAGGGGGCATGGAAACACCATATATTTT.

The chain uses TRBV19 and TRBJ2-2; a weak D match, TRBD1 (5 bases). CDR3 length equals 14 residues. From germline, CDR1 is LNHDA and CDR2 SQIVND (reference sequence). V shed 3 bases and J shed 5 bases, with 10 bases lying between them. In DNA, the CDR3 is TGTGCCAGTAGTATGGGCAGGGAAACCGGGGAGCTGTTTTTT. Residues: CASSMGRETGELFF.

The chain links TRBV19 to TRBJ1-1; D perhaps matches TRBD1 (6 bases). This CDR3 region has 12 residues. Germline V CDR1 and CDR2: LNHDA, SQIVND (reference sequence). V was pared by 10 bases and J by 5 bases, with 14 bases between. The CDR3 region is CATTGWGTEAFF. CDR3 bases: TGTGCCACCACAGGGTGGGGTACTGAAGCTTTCTTT.

V is TRBV19 and J is TRBJ1-6, with D unclear. The germline gives CDR1 LNHDA, CDR2 SQIVND (reference sequence). V lost 5 bases and J 1 base, leaving 9 bases between the germline ends. The CDR3 has 15 residues. The CDR3 here is CASSETDSYNSPLHF. CDR3 nucleotide sequence: TGTGCCAGTAGTGAAACTGATTCCTATAATTCACCCCTCCACTTT.

This chain links TRBV7-9 with TRBJ1-4; perhaps TRBD1 as D (6 bases). V was pared by 3 bases and J by 8 bases, with 19 bases between. This CDR3 is built from 16 residues. CDR1 is SEHNR and CDR2 is FQNEAQ in the germline V gene (reference sequence). The CDR3 protein is CASSLFVAGGAEKLFF. The CDR3 nucleotides read TGTGCCAGCAGCTTGTTCGTCGCCGGGGGGGCCGAAAAACTGTTTTTT.